A single sample gave rise to the 30 T cell receptor beta chains below, sequenced in a study of T cells after yellow fever vaccination. TCRdb re-derived calls from the 5' RACE reads in MiXCR, one entry per CDR3 protein. This table holds fewer than 400,000 distinct CDR3 sequences, 6.2% found once. This specimen consisted of PBMCs, obtained 5 days after the yellow fever booster vaccination. These receptors were taken from a man between 25 and 39 years old who received the YFV17D yellow fever vaccine.

This clonotype was detected many times. The V call is TRBV9, the J call TRBJ2-7; D is perhaps TRBD2 (5 bases). This CDR3 region has 16 residues. CDR1 is SGDLS, CDR2 YYNGEE, per germline. V was pared by 0 bases and J by 4 bases, with 17 bases between. CDR3 nucleotides: TGTGCCAGCAGCGTAGGGTCCGGACTGGGTATATACGAGCAGTACTTC. It is translated as CASSVGSGLGIYEQYF.

V gene TRBV19 combines with J gene TRBJ2-3, with D possibly TRBD2 on 5 matching bases. The length of the CDR3 is 15 residues. V dropped 7 bases and J dropped 8 bases, with 22 bases sitting between them. Per the germline V gene, CDR1 is LNHDA and CDR2 is SQIVND (reference sequence). The CDR3 region is CASTDVSGPTSTQYF. Here the CDR3 DNA reads TGTGCCAGTACCGACGTATCGGGTCCTACTAGTACGCAGTATTTT.

There are a few counts of this clonotype. The V gene is TRBV20-1, the J gene TRBJ1-1; TRBD1 agrees at 7 bases. Germline assignment: CDR1 DFQATT and CDR2 SNEGSKA (reference sequence). The junction had 3 bases not matched to a gene; V was cut back by 1 base and J by 1 base. The CDR3 is 14 amino acids. CDR3 nucleotides: TGCAGTGCTAGAGTGGCAGGGGGGAACACTGAAGCTTTCTTT. This encodes CSARVAGGNTEAFF.

The sample holds many counts of this clonotype. This chain uses TRBV5-4 with TRBJ2-7; weak D call: TRBD1 (6 bases). The CDR3 spans 13 residues. Germline V gene data show CDR1 as SGHNT and CDR2 as YYREEE (reference sequence). Trimming left V 4 bases short and J 5 bases short, with 13 bases between. CDR3 nucleotides: TGTGCCAGCAGCCGCGGACAGAACGACGAGCAGTACTTC. Translation gives CASSRGQNDEQYF.

This clonotype was picked up a small number of times. The V gene is TRBV20-1, the J gene TRBJ2-7; 9 positions agree with TRBD2. The CDR3 covers 15 residues. Germline CDR1 is DFQATT and CDR2 is SNEGSKA (reference sequence). V lost 6 bases, J lost 3 bases, and 12 bases stayed unmatched. The CDR3 sequence is CSAISIGSGSYEQYF. Written as DNA, the CDR3 is TGCAGTGCAATTAGCATAGGTAGCGGGAGCTACGAGCAGTACTTC.

The chain combines TRBV18 with TRBJ2-2; D is unresolved. The ends were cut back, 2 bases at V and 6 bases at J, with 7 bases in the middle. This CDR3 has 13 amino acids. Germline V gene data show CDR1 as KGHSH and CDR2 as LQKENI. CDR3 sequence: CASSPVRAGELFF. CDR3 in DNA: TGTGCCAGCTCACCAGTCCGGGCCGGGGAGCTGTTTTTT.

Points on this clonotype: Germline is not matched at one junction end, which may reflect a read error. DNA for the CDR3: TGCGCCGGCAGCCAGGACAGGGCGGGATTGAACATTCAGTACTTC. Protein sequence: CAGSQDRAGLNIQYF. The rearrangement joins TRBV5-1 to TRBJ2-4; 8 bases agree with TRBD1. Germline V lookup: CDR1 SGHRS, CDR2 YFSETQ. This CDR3 comprises 15 residues.

The chain employs TRBV6-5 and TRBJ2-3, with D perhaps given as TRBD1 or TRBD2 (5 bases each). Germline assignment: CDR1 MNHEY and CDR2 SVGAGI. V was pared by 2 bases and J by 3 bases, with 12 bases between. The CDR3 is made up of 15 amino acids. CDR3 sequence (DNA): TGTGCCAGCAGTTACGGGGGTACTTGGACAGATACGCAGTATTTT. Protein sequence: CASSYGGTWTDTQYF.

The chain couples TRBV30 to TRBJ1-1; D ambiguous. The V and J ends lost 3 bases and 0 bases respectively, with 11 bases between them. The CDR3 has 14 residues. Germline CDR1 GTSNPN, CDR2 SVGIG (reference sequence). CDR3 sequence reads: CAWRPLVLNTEAFF. The CDR3 DNA reads TGTGCCTGGAGGCCCTTGGTTTTGAACACTGAAGCTTTCTTT.

This clonotype was picked up a small number of times. At one of its ends the junction is not consistent with the germline gene, which may arise from a read error. The chain carries TRBV5-1 and TRBJ2-1, with 8 bases matching TRBD2. The length of the CDR3 is 13 residues. Germline CDR1 is SGHRS and CDR2 is YFSETQ. The CDR3 DNA reads TGCGCCAGCAGCTTGGATAGCGGGATAGGGGGACTCTTC. It yields the protein CASSLDSGIGGLF.

This clonotype was detected a few times. The chain links TRBV19 to TRBJ2-3; tentatively, D is TRBD1 (6 bases). Germline CDR1 and CDR2: LNHDA and SQIVND (reference sequence). This CDR3 comprises 14 residues. V gave up 11 bases and J gave up 4 bases, with 19 bases separating them. The CDR3 coding sequence is TGTGCCGGCCTCAGGGGCAGGGTTGCAGATACGCAGTATTTT. This encodes CAGLRGRVADTQYF.

This clonotype was counted a few times. The genes are TRBV19 and TRBJ1-1; D ambiguous. Germline V gives CDR1 LNHDA, CDR2 SQIVND (reference sequence). The CDR3 spans 12 residues. V shed 6 bases and J shed 1 base, with 6 bases lying between them. CDR3 coding DNA: TGTGCCAGTAGGGGTCCGAACACTGAAGCTTTCTTT. Residues: CASRGPNTEAFF.

The table lists this clonotype with many counts. The CDR3 is CASSSDSSRTDTQYF. The CDR3 coding sequence is TGTGCCAGCAGTTCCGACAGTTCTCGCACAGATACGCAGTATTTT. The chain carries TRBV7-2 and TRBJ2-3, with D tentatively TRBD1 (5 bases). Per germline, CDR1 SGHTA and CDR2 FQGNSA. Trimming shortened V by 6 bases and J by 1 base, and 14 bases separated the two germline ends. This CDR3 region has 15 residues.

The sample holds a few counts of this clonotype. This chain connects TRBV20-1 to TRBJ2-3, with D possibly TRBD2 on 6 matching bases. V lost 4 bases, J lost 5 bases, and 25 bases lay in between. The V gene's germline CDR1 is DFQATT and CDR2 SNEGSKA (reference sequence). CDR3 size: 17 residues. The CDR3 sequence: CSAIEVASRGNKDTQYF. The CDR3 bases are TGCAGTGCTATAGAGGTGGCTAGCCGGGGGAACAAAGATACGCAGTATTTT.

The chain has TRBV9 and TRBJ2-6; 7 nucleotides line up with TRBD1. V lost 0 bases, J lost 3 bases, and 6 bases stayed unmatched. CDR3 size: 17 residues. In germline, CDR1 is SGDLS, CDR2 YYNGEE. CDR3 residues: CASSVAPQGSGANVLTF. For the CDR3, the DNA is TGTGCCAGCAGCGTAGCGCCACAGGGGAGTGGGGCCAACGTCCTGACTTTC.

Only a few counts were recorded for this clonotype. V usage is TRBV20-1 and J usage is TRBJ2-2; D is uncertain. The CDR3 is 15 residues long. Deletions cut 0 bases from V and 4 bases from J, with 12 bases between. CDR1 is DFQATT, CDR2 SNEGSKA, per germline (reference sequence). The CDR3 DNA reads TGCAGTGCTAGAGATCCGTCTGCCTTCACCGGGGAGCTGTTTTTT. It translates to CSARDPSAFTGELFF.

The chain combines TRBV7-3 with TRBJ2-1; D may be TRBD1 (5 bases). The germline CDR1 and CDR2 sequences are SGHTA and FQGTGA. This CDR3 comprises 13 residues. V was pared by 1 base and J by 8 bases, with 9 bases between. CDR3 amino acids: CASSLIQGYEQFF. CDR3 sequence (DNA): TGTGCCAGCAGCTTAATTCAGGGCTATGAGCAGTTCTTC.

This clonotype was seen at least ten times. The rearrangement uses TRBV10-3 and TRBJ2-5; a possible D gene is TRBD1 (6 bases). The CDR3 covers 13 residues. The germline CDR1 and CDR2 sequences are ENHRY and SYGVKD. V dropped 10 bases and J dropped 2 bases, with 14 bases sitting between them. The CDR3 region is CASQGGPQETQYF. The DNA for the CDR3 is TGTGCCAGCCAAGGGGGACCTCAAGAGACCCAGTACTTC.

This clonotype was observed a few times. The CDR3 nucleotides read TGCAGTGCTCAACACTGGGACGCTAATTCACCCCTCCACTTT. It specifies CSAQHWDANSPLHF. This sequence joins TRBV20-1 and TRBJ1-6, with D possibly being TRBD1 (5 bases). CDR3 length: 14 amino acids. V shed 5 bases and J shed 6 bases, with 14 bases lying between them. Germline assignment: CDR1 DFQATT and CDR2 SNEGSKA (reference sequence).

This clonotype was detected many times. The J gene is TRBJ2-1, the V gene TRBV7-2; 8 bases line up with TRBD2. In germline, CDR1 is SGHTA, CDR2 FQGNSA. V trimming: 7 bases; J trimming: 10 bases; junction bases outside the gene matches: 15. The CDR3 is 15 residues long. In DNA, the CDR3 is TGTGCCAGCACCCCGTTAGGGCGGGAGGCTCGGGAGCAGTTCTTC. This encodes CASTPLGREAREQFF.

This chain links TRBV19 with TRBJ2-7, with 7 bases identical to TRBD2. The CDR3 consists of 14 residues. The germline V gene has CDR1 LNHDA and CDR2 SQIVND (reference sequence). J was trimmed by 6 bases and V by 8 bases; bases with no gene match: 13. The CDR3 DNA reads TGTGCCAGTTCTTTCCGGGCGGGAGAGGGCGAGCAGTACTTC. Translation gives CASSFRAGEGEQYF.

The chain carries TRBV29-1 and TRBJ2-3; TRBD1 might be the D (7 bases). Trimming stripped 6 bases from V and 6 bases from J, with 13 bases between. Germline loops: CDR1 SQVTM, CDR2 ANQGSEA. CDR3 length: 12 residues. CDR3 DNA sequence: TGCAGCGTCTCCAGGGGGGATGATACGCAGTATTTT. Its translation is CSVSRGDDTQYF.

In this sample, this clonotype turned up a few times. The V and J genes are TRBV6-1 and TRBJ2-7; tentative D call: TRBD1 (6 bases). The CDR3 has 14 residues. Per germline, CDR1 MNHNS and CDR2 SASEGT. V dropped 6 bases and J dropped 2 bases, with 14 bases sitting between them. This chain's CDR3 is CASSPGHRTYEQYF. The CDR3 DNA is TGTGCCAGCAGCCCGGGACACCGAACCTACGAGCAGTACTTC.

Notes on this clonotype: This may come from a read error, since a much larger clone is one base off. V usage is TRBV20-1 and J usage is TRBJ2-5; weak D call: TRBD2 (6 bases). This CDR3 is built from 14 residues. Germline V lookup: CDR1 DFQATT, CDR2 SNEGSKA (reference sequence). The ends were cut back, 4 bases at V and 1 base at J, with 13 bases in the middle. The chain's CDR3 is CSANSLSGQETQYF. CDR3 sequence (DNA): TGCAGTGCTAACAGCCTTAGCGGCCAAGAGACCCAGTACTTC.

This clonotype has a handful of counts. The chain carries TRBV5-1 and TRBJ2-1; the D gene is possibly TRBD2 (6 bases). The germline gives CDR1 SGHRS, CDR2 YFSETQ. V was cut by 3 bases and J by 8 bases, with 18 bases left in between. This CDR3 comprises 15 residues. CDR3 in amino acids: CASSSRLDNRHEQFF. The DNA of the CDR3 is TGCGCCAGCAGCTCCCGACTAGATAATCGGCATGAGCAGTTCTTC.

This clonotype was seen at least ten times. The J gene is TRBJ2-1, the V gene TRBV28; no clear D. The CDR3 sequence is 15 residues long. V dropped 7 bases and J dropped 5 bases, with 18 bases sitting between them. Germline values: CDR1 MDHEN, CDR2 SYDVKM. The CDR3: CASTLAVEIHNEQFF. In DNA form, the CDR3 reads TGTGCCAGCACCTTGGCCGTAGAGATCCACAATGAGCAGTTCTTC.

This clonotype was seen more than once but under ten times. V usage is TRBV18 and J usage is TRBJ2-5; a weak D match, TRBD2 (5 bases). Trimming shortened V by 2 bases and J by 2 bases, and 18 bases separated the two germline ends. The CDR3 consists of 17 residues. The germline V gene encodes CDR1 KGHSH and CDR2 LQKENI. This CDR3 reads CASSPSITPAGQETQYF. The CDR3, as DNA: TGTGCCAGCTCACCAAGTATAACTCCGGCGGGTCAAGAGACCCAGTACTTC.

This clonotype was seen only a few times. The rearrangement uses TRBV27 and TRBJ2-5; D tentatively reads TRBD1 or TRBD2 (7 bases each). The CDR3 extends over 16 amino acids. Germline loops: CDR1 MNHEY, CDR2 SMNVEV (reference sequence). V was pared by 6 bases and J by 7 bases, with 24 bases between. The CDR3 loop is CASSPQGGGDYGTQYF. The CDR3 DNA reads as TGTGCCAGCAGCCCTCAGGGAGGGGGCGATTATGGGACCCAGTACTTC.

This clonotype turned up a few times. This chain uses TRBV12-3 or TRBV12-4 with TRBJ2-3; D remains ambiguous. Trimming removed 8 bases at V and 0 bases at J, with 9 bases between. The CDR3 runs 13 residues. The CDR3 DNA reads TGTGCCAGCTGCGACGGAAGCACAGATACGCAGTATTTT. Protein product: CASCDGSTDTQYF.

A few counts support this clonotype. This chain links TRBV28 with TRBJ2-1; D may be TRBD2 (5 bases). Germline V CDR1 and CDR2: MDHEN, SYDVKM. The CDR3 totals 12 residues. V was shortened by 6 bases and J by 10 bases, with 13 bases between the two germline ends. The CDR3 protein is CASRVAPGEQFF. DNA for the CDR3: TGTGCCAGCAGGGTAGCTCCGGGGGAGCAGTTCTTC.